One sample yielded the 32 T cell receptor beta chains listed below, sequenced in a study of blood T cell repertoires in COVID-19. The assay was immunoSEQ multiplex PCR, and TCRdb's table has in-frame clones only and misses some. The sample lists approximately 86,000 clones; 85% were seen once. Material for sequencing was peripheral blood. The receptor source for this set is a man in his fifties with acute or convalescent COVID-19.

Only a few counts were recorded for this clone. The rearrangement joins TRBV5-1 to TRBJ2-5; D unclear. The germline CDR1 and CDR2 sequences are SGHRS and YFSETQ. V lost 7 bases, J lost 0 bases, and 7 bases lay in between. CDR3 size: 12 residues. Written as DNA, the CDR3 is TGCGCCAGCTATTCAGACCAAGAGACCCAGTACTTC. Protein sequence: CASYSDQETQYF.

This clone was found once. The rearrangement joins TRBV2 to TRBJ2-1; 13 nucleotides align to TRBD2. V lost 7 bases to trimming and J lost 2 bases; unmatched junction nucleotides: 2. The germline V gene encodes CDR1 SNHLY and CDR2 FYNNEI. This CDR3 region has 15 residues. CDR3 DNA: TGTGCCAGCACTGGACTAGCGGGGGCCTACAATGAGCAGTTCTTC. Its translation is CASTGLAGAYNEQFF. The full variable domain, completed using reference TRBV2 and TRBJ2-1, is EPEVTQTPSHQVTQMGQEVILRCVPISNHLYFYWYRQILGQKVEFLVSFYNNEISEKSEIFDDQFSVERPDGSNFTLKIRSTKLEDSAMYFCASTGLAGAYNEQFFGPGTRLTVL.

The chain links TRBV7-9 to TRBJ2-1; D is unresolved. The CDR3 totals 12 residues. Trimming pared 3 bases from V and 12 bases from J, leaving 12 bases between. The germline gives CDR1 SEHNR, CDR2 FQNEAQ (reference sequence). The CDR3 sequence: CASSFVGTGQFF. The CDR3 DNA sequence: TGTGCCAGCAGCTTTGTGGGTACGGGGCAGTTCTTC.

This clone is classed as medium-sized. The J gene is TRBJ1-3, the V gene TRBV4-1; D is unresolved. Germline CDR1 MGHRA, CDR2 YSYEKL. The CDR3 covers 13 residues. V was trimmed by 3 bases and J by 8 bases, leaving 11 bases between them. The CDR3 sequence: CASSHLSNYTIYF. DNA for the CDR3: TGCGCCAGCAGCCACCTGTCTAATTACACCATATATTTT.

This clone was counted a single time. The chain is built from TRBV6-4 and TRBJ2-4; TRBD1 matches 8 bases. Germline CDR1 reads MRHNA; CDR2 reads SNTAGT. V dropped 7 bases and J dropped 7; count of bases not matched to a gene: 9. CDR3 length: 14 residues. In DNA, the CDR3 is TGTGCCAGCAAACGGACAGGGCTAGCGAACATTCAGTACTTC. Its protein product is CASKRTGLANIQYF.

CDR3 amino acids: CSADRGGEKLFF. The DNA of the CDR3 is TGCAGCGCCGACAGGGGAGGGGAAAAACTGTTTTTT. This chain uses TRBV29-1 with TRBJ1-4; 8 bases fit TRBD1. This CDR3 contains 12 residues. The germline V gene encodes CDR1 SQVTM and CDR2 ANQGSEA. Germline trimming cut 7 bases from V and 8 bases from J; bases unmatched to any gene: 6.

The rearrangement uses TRBV4-3 and TRBJ1-1, with unresolved D. Germline CDR1 and CDR2: LGHNA and YSLEER. V was shortened by 0 bases and J by 2 bases, with 13 bases between the two germline ends. The CDR3 loop spans 16 amino acids. The CDR3 nucleotides are TGCGCCAGCAGCCAAGATCACGGGTCCCGAAACACTGAAGCTTTCTTT. Protein: CASSQDHGSRNTEAFF.

The J gene is TRBJ2-5, the V gene TRBV7-9; the D gene is possibly TRBD2 (7 bases). V dropped 3 bases and J dropped 6 bases, with 11 bases sitting between them. The germline V gene has CDR1 SEHNR and CDR2 FQNEAQ (reference sequence). The CDR3 totals 13 residues. The CDR3 DNA is TGTGCCAGCAGCTTCGGGGGGCGAAAGACCCAGTACTTC. Encoded protein: CASSFGGRKTQYF.

The chain carries TRBV28 and TRBJ2-7; 8 bases agree with TRBD1. Germline V gives CDR1 MDHEN, CDR2 SYDVKM. The length of the CDR3 is 14 residues. The V gene end was trimmed by 4 bases and the J gene end by 2 bases; junction bases not matched to a gene: 4. The CDR3 sequence: CASSSDRAPYEQYF. The CDR3 region has the DNA TGTGCCAGCAGTTCGGACAGGGCCCCCTACGAGCAGTACTTC.

The chain employs TRBV4-3 and TRBJ1-2; TRBD1 agrees at 9 bases. This CDR3 has 16 amino acids. J was trimmed by 6 bases and V by 4 bases; bases with no gene match: 12. Germline V gene lookup returns CDR1 LGHNA and CDR2 YSLEER. The CDR3, as DNA: TGCGCCAGCAGCCCGACTCTCACGGGACAGGGACATGGCTACACCTTC. Its protein is CASSPTLTGQGHGYTF.

The chain employs TRBV19 and TRBJ1-2; no firm D call. Germline CDR1 and CDR2: LNHDA and SQIVND (reference sequence). V was clipped by 3 bases and J by 6 bases, with 14 bases between them. The CDR3 is 14 residues long. For the CDR3, the DNA is TGTGCCAGTAGTATTTATTCAGGTATCGATGGCTACACCTTC. Residues: CASSIYSGIDGYTF. Drawing the rest from reference TRBV19 and TRBJ1-2, the complete variable domain is DGGITQSPKYLFRKEGQNVTLSCEQNLNHDAMYWYRQDPGQGLRLIYYSQIVNDFQKGDIAEGYSVSREKKESFPLTVTSAQKNPTAFYLCASSIYSGIDGYTFGSGTRLTVV.

DNA of the CDR3: TGTGCCAGCAGTGTAACGACAGGGAGAGGAAACACCATATATTTT. This translates into CASSVTTGRGNTIYF. The chain employs TRBV25-1 and TRBJ1-3; the match to TRBD1 covers 7 bases. The length of the CDR3 is 15 residues. CDR1 is MGHDK and CDR2 is SYGVNS in the germline V gene. The ends lost 4 bases at V and 4 bases at J; junction bases unmatched: 7.

This chain links TRBV29-1 with TRBJ1-3, with TRBD1 matching 7 bases. Germline V gene lookup returns CDR1 SQVTM and CDR2 ANQGSEA. CDR3 length: 12 residues. V was clipped by 7 bases and J by 3 bases; unmatched bases: 3. This chain's CDR3 is CSAQGNGNTIYF. Here the CDR3 DNA reads TGCAGCGCACAGGGGAATGGAAACACCATATATTTT.

The chain couples TRBV28 to TRBJ2-1, with no clear D. The CDR3 has 11 residues. V lost 6 bases and J 9 bases, leaving 9 bases between the germline ends. Germline lookup yields CDR1 MDHEN and CDR2 SYDVKM. Here the CDR3 DNA reads TGTGCCAGCAGCACTTACGGTGAGCAGTTCTTC. This translates into CASSTYGEQFF.

This clone was seen a handful of times. The J gene is TRBJ1-1, the V gene TRBV2; D is possibly TRBD1 (6 bases). The V end lost 6 bases, the J end lost 3 bases, and 14 bases lay between the germline ends. CDR1 and CDR2 (germline): SNHLY, FYNNEI. The CDR3 spans 14 residues. CDR3 loop: CASSREGVYTEAFF. In nucleotides, the CDR3 is TGTGCCAGCAGCAGGGAGGGGGTGTACACTGAAGCTTTCTTT.

This sequence joins TRBV18 and TRBJ2-1, with TRBD2 as a possible D gene (5 bases). The CDR3 is made up of 14 amino acids. The germline gives CDR1 KGHSH, CDR2 LQKENI. Trimming removed 5 bases at V and 5 bases at J, with 13 bases between. The CDR3, as DNA: TGTGCCAGCTCAGCCACGGGGTGGAACAATGAGCAGTTCTTC. Encoded protein: CASSATGWNNEQFF.

The chain links TRBV30 to TRBJ2-3, with 8 bases lining up with TRBD2. CDR3 length: 14 amino acids. Per the germline V gene, CDR1 is GTSNPN and CDR2 is SVGIG (reference sequence). Here the CDR3 reads CASRAGASTDTQYF. The CDR3 nucleotides are TGTGCTTCACGAGCGGGGGCTAGCACAGATACGCAGTATTTT. The whole variable domain, filled in from reference TRBV30 and TRBJ2-3, reads SQTIHQWPATLVQPVGSPLSLECTVEGTSNPNLYWYRQAAGRGLQLLFYSVGIGQISSEVPQNLSASRPQDRQFILSSKKLLLSDSGFYLCASRAGASTDTQYFGPGTRLTVL.

The V and J genes are TRBV18 and TRBJ2-3; 7 nucleotides match TRBD2. This CDR3 has 14 residues. The germline V gene encodes CDR1 KGHSH and CDR2 LQKENI. Germline trimming cut 5 bases from V and 5 bases from J; bases unmatched to any gene: 7. CDR3: CASSLRDYRDTQYF. DNA for the CDR3: TGTGCCAGCTCATTACGGGACTACCGAGATACGCAGTATTTT.

The V and J genes are TRBV5-4 and TRBJ1-2; 7 nucleotides line up with TRBD1. The trim removed 0 bases at V and 5 bases at J, leaving 13 bases unmatched. The CDR3 extends over 17 amino acids. Germline V CDR1 and CDR2: SGHNT, YYREEE (reference sequence). The CDR3 spells CASSLGVGGGSSYGYTF. CDR3 in DNA: TGTGCCAGCAGCTTGGGAGTAGGGGGCGGCTCTTCATATGGCTACACCTTC.

This sequence joins TRBV28 and TRBJ2-3, with TRBD2 identical over 11 bases. Unmatched junction bases numbered 4, after V lost 3 bases and J lost 2 bases. Germline lookup yields CDR1 MDHEN and CDR2 SYDVKM. This CDR3 spans 16 amino acids. CDR3 DNA: TGTGCCAGCAGTTTTAGCGGGAGGGCCTCCACAGATACGCAGTATTTT. Its protein is CASSFSGRASTDTQYF.

The chain employs TRBV28 and TRBJ2-7, with a possible D match to TRBD1 (5 bases). The germline CDR1 and CDR2 sequences are MDHEN and SYDVKM. This CDR3 region has 11 residues. V was cut by 6 bases and J by 4 bases, with 7 bases left in between. CDR3 sequence reads: CASRTEYEQYF. CDR3 in DNA: TGTGCCAGCAGGACAGAGTACGAGCAGTACTTC.

The chain combines TRBV18 with TRBJ2-3; 7 bases are a match to TRBD2. Losses at the gene ends were 3 bases for V and 2 bases for J; bases not matched to a gene: 5. The CDR3 has 15 amino acids. The germline V gene encodes CDR1 KGHSH and CDR2 LQKENI. The CDR3 sequence is CASSPASGYTDTQYF. CDR3 nucleotide sequence: TGTGCCAGCTCACCCGCTAGCGGTTACACAGATACGCAGTATTTT.

In this sample, this clone turned up a few times. This chain connects TRBV11-2 to TRBJ1-6; D unresolved. The CDR3 runs to 12 residues. V lost 3 bases and J lost 9, with 6 bases in between. CDR1 and CDR2 from the germline V gene are SGHAT and FQNNGV. CDR3: CASSLGGSPLHF. CDR3 nucleotides: TGTGCCAGCAGCTTGGGAGGTTCACCCCTCCACTTT. The whole variable domain, remainder taken from reference TRBV11-2 and TRBJ1-6, is EAGVAQSPRYKIIEKRQSVAFWCNPISGHATLYWYQQILGQGPKLLIQFQNNGVVDDSQLPKDRFSAERLKGVDSTLKIQPAKLEDSAVYLCASSLGGSPLHFGNGTRLTVT.

J is TRBJ1-1 and V is TRBV18; 11 bases map to TRBD1. Germline-derived CDR1 and CDR2 are KGHSH and LQKENI. The CDR3 extends over 16 amino acids. V lost 5 bases and J lost 0; bases outside the gene matches: 5. The CDR3 here is CASSWDRGFMNTEAFF. CDR3 DNA: TGTGCCAGCTCATGGGACAGGGGGTTTATGAACACTGAAGCTTTCTTT.

This clone was observed a few times. The genes are TRBV10-2 and TRBJ1-2, with 8 bases that match TRBD1. Germline V gene sequence: CDR1 WSHSY, CDR2 SAAADI. The CDR3 sequence is 18 residues long. V gave up 2 bases and J gave up 4 bases; unmatched junction bases: 15. CDR3: CASSEVTGQGTNSYGYTF. The DNA of the CDR3 is TGCGCCAGCAGTGAGGTTACAGGACAGGGTACGAATTCCTATGGCTACACCTTC.

This clone came up once. The chain links TRBV27 to TRBJ1-1; the D is unclear. V was cut by 5 bases and J by 6 bases, with 10 bases left in between. The CDR3 has 12 amino acids. Germline CDR1 and CDR2: MNHEY and SMNVEV (reference sequence). Here the CDR3 DNA reads TGTGCCAGCAGTAGCCAACGGGCTGAAGCTTTCTTT. This codes for CASSSQRAEAFF.

The chain joins TRBV6-5 to TRBJ1-4, with 7 bases fitting TRBD1. Germline V gene lookup returns CDR1 MNHEY and CDR2 SVGAGI. This CDR3 is 14 amino acids long. The V segment lost 5 bases and the J segment 4 bases; nucleotides outside the gene matches: 4. As DNA, the CDR3 is TGTGCCAGCAGTACGGGACAGCTTAATGAAAAACTGTTTTTT. Translated, it gives CASSTGQLNEKLFF.

The chain links TRBV30 to TRBJ1-1; 7 nucleotides match TRBD1. This CDR3 is built from 15 residues. V shed 2 bases, J shed 2 bases, and the junction held 8 bases outside the gene matches. Germline CDR1 and CDR2: GTSNPN and SVGIG (reference sequence). DNA of the CDR3: TGTGCCTGGAGTTTCCGACAGGGCTTCAACACTGAAGCTTTCTTT. This codes for CAWSFRQGFNTEAFF.

The CDR3: CASSPGGNTGELFF. The DNA of the CDR3 is TGCGCCAGCTCCCCGGGGGGGAACACCGGGGAGCTGTTTTTT. The J gene is TRBJ2-2, the V gene TRBV5-1, with 7 nucleotides matching TRBD2. The CDR3 is 14 amino acids. V trimming: 7 bases; J trimming: 1 base; junction bases outside the gene matches: 4. Germline CDR1 and CDR2: SGHRS and YFSETQ.

The chain has TRBV28 and TRBJ1-5; possible D gene TRBD1, 6 bases. The length of the CDR3 is 18 residues. The germline V gene has CDR1 MDHEN and CDR2 SYDVKM. The V end was cut by 3 bases, the J end by 4 bases, with 22 bases between. As DNA, the CDR3 is TGTGCCAGCAGTTTCCCAACGCGGCGACAGGTATTAAATCAGCCCCAGCATTTT. It specifies CASSFPTRRQVLNQPQHF.

This clone appeared once. This chain uses TRBV14 with TRBJ1-1; 10 bases align to TRBD1. Germline CDR1 SGHDN, CDR2 FVKESK. The CDR3 is made up of 15 amino acids. J lost 2 bases, V lost 4 bases, and 4 bases had no gene match. Here the CDR3 DNA reads TGTGCCAGCAGCCCGTGGACAGGGGGTAACACTGAAGCTTTCTTT. Residues: CASSPWTGGNTEAFF.

The chain combines TRBV3-1 (or the pseudogene TRBV3-2) with TRBJ1-1; D is undetermined. This CDR3 has 9 amino acids. Trimming removed 4 bases at V and 11 bases at J, with 5 bases between. From germline, CDR1 is LGHDT and CDR2 YNNKEL (reference sequence). As DNA, the CDR3 is TGTGCCAGCAGCCCCGTTGCTTTCTTT. Its protein is CASSPVAFF.